The clone carrying this T cell receptor beta chain was observed many times. Per germline, CDR1 LNHNV and CDR2 YYDKDF (reference sequence). Deletions cut 6 bases from V and 4 bases from J, with 13 bases between. The CDR3 extends over 14 amino acids. A universal primer site came from template switching; cDNA carried unique molecular identifiers. TCRdb ran MiXCR on the 5' RACE reads and lists one entry per CDR3 protein. The repertoire holds about 220,000 distinct CDR3 sequences, with around 8.1% as singletons. This entry comes from a study of identical twins. Another study also made use of these data, one on yellow fever vaccine responses in identical twins.

The V gene is TRBV15, the J gene TRBJ2-1, with TRBD2 as a possible D gene (5 bases). The sequenced sample consisted of memory (CD45RO+) T cells sorted from blood. The receptor comes from a woman aged 18 to 35 in good health. The CDR3 DNA reads TGTGCCACCAGTTACACACTAGGATACAATGAGCAGTTCTTC. Protein: CATSYTLGYNEQFF. Combining the CDR3 with reference TRBV15 and TRBJ2-1 gives the whole variable domain DAMVIQNPRYQVTQFGKPVTLSCSQTLNHNVMYWYQQKSSQAPKLLFHYYDKDFNNEADTPDNFQSRRPNTSFCFLDIRSPGLGDTAMYLCATSYTLGYNEQFFGPGTRLTVL.